The TCR beta chain described here comes from a study of vaccination and CD4 T cells after COVID-19. Study details: Mild disease affected roughly 9 convalescent patients and severe disease one, all SARS-CoV-2 positive by nasal swab PCR. A CEFX pool, an HIV-1 Nef pool, or else no peptide went into the control cultures.

Oncomine TCR Beta short-read sequencing was applied to DNA from cultured CD4+ T cells. MiXCR was run by TCRdb on the PCR reads, yielding one entry per CDR3 protein. The sample shows thousands of distinct CDR3 sequences, more than 60% of them seen only once. On this clonotype: The antigen remains unidentified.

The treatment is: approximately 10-day PBMC culture with coronavirus spike peptide pools or control peptides (ViraFEST assay). After culture for over nine days, isolation of CD4+ T cells was performed by negative selection. CDR1 MGHRA and CDR2 YSYEKL come from the germline V gene. This CDR3 has 16 residues. With V trimmed by 1 base and J by 6 bases, 5 bases remained unmatched. The TCR comes from a human donor who had recovered from COVID-19. This chain links TRBV4-1 with TRBJ2-2, with 10 bases matching TRBD1. Sequenced material: CD4+ T cells from blood, cultured in vitro. The CDR3 sequence is CASSQAIGTGAGELFF. The CDR3 bases are TGCGCCAGCAGCCAAGCAATCGGGACAGGGGCCGGGGAGCTGTTTTTT.